The 23 T cell receptor beta chains below come from one sample, sequenced in a study of blood T cell repertoires in COVID-19. Using immunoSEQ multiplex PCR, the repertoire was profiled, and TCRdb retains in-frame clones only, with some absent. The sample records about 99,000 clones, 70% to 90% being singletons. Sequencing was performed on peripheral blood. The receptor source for this set is a man aged 50-59 years in a cohort sampled during active COVID-19.

The chain has TRBV2 and TRBJ1-2; 7 nucleotides match TRBD1. The germline CDR1 and CDR2 sequences are SNHLY and FYNNEI. This CDR3 comprises 13 residues. J gave up 2 bases and V 6 bases, and 3 bases lay outside the gene matches. This CDR3 is CASRPGQNYGYTF. In DNA, the CDR3 is TGTGCCAGCAGACCGGGACAGAACTATGGCTACACCTTC.

The rearrangement links TRBV18 to TRBJ1-2, with 10 bases identical to TRBD1. This CDR3 contains 14 residues. From germline, CDR1 is KGHSH and CDR2 LQKENI. The V gene end was trimmed by 3 bases and the J gene end by 2 bases; junction bases not matched to a gene: 0. The CDR3 bases are TGTGCCAGCTCACCGGGACAGGGGAACTATGGCTACACCTTC. This sequence encodes CASSPGQGNYGYTF. Drawing the rest from reference TRBV18 and TRBJ1-2, the complete variable domain is NAGVMQNPRHLVRRRGQEARLRCSPMKGHSHVYWYRQLPEEGLKFMVYLQKENIIDESGMPKERFSAEFPKEGPSILRIQQVVRGDSAAYFCASSPGQGNYGYTFGSGTRLTVV.

The chain is built from TRBV28 and TRBJ2-3; D gene uncertain. The CDR3 is 13 residues long. Trimming took off 5 bases at V and 4 bases at J, with 10 bases between the two ends. CDR1 MDHEN and CDR2 SYDVKM come from the germline V gene. In DNA form, the CDR3 reads TGTGCCAGCAGTCCTAGGTGGGCAGATACGCAGTATTTT. Translating gives CASSPRWADTQYF.

The chain uses TRBV10-3 and TRBJ2-2; D is possibly TRBD2 (7 bases). V was pared by 8 bases and J by 1 base, with 14 bases between. The germline V gene encodes CDR1 ENHRY and CDR2 SYGVKD. The length of the CDR3 is 15 residues. CDR3 DNA sequence: TGTGCCATCCGGACGGGGGGCCAGAACACCGGGGAGCTGTTTTTT. Residues: CAIRTGGQNTGELFF.

This clone was recorded only once. This chain's CDR3 is CASSYSGTQNTEAFF. CDR3 DNA sequence: TGTGCCAGCAGTTACTCCGGGACACAGAACACTGAAGCTTTCTTT. The gene calls are TRBV6-2 or TRBV6-3 and TRBJ1-1, with D perhaps matching TRBD1 (6 bases). CDR3 length: 15 amino acids. Looked up from germline, CDR1 is MNHEY and CDR2 is SVGEGT. Trimming cost V 0 bases and J 1 base, with 9 bases left between them.

The genes are TRBV10-3 and TRBJ2-3, with 9 bases aligning to TRBD2. Germline values: CDR1 ENHRY, CDR2 SYGVKD. After removal of 11 bases from V and 1 base from J, the junction contained 4 bases not matched to a gene. CDR3 length: 13 amino acids. CDR3 DNA sequence: TGTGCCGTCTTAGCGGGGGGCACAGATACGCAGTATTTT. Protein: CAVLAGGTDTQYF.

This rearrangement joins TRBV15 to TRBJ1-1, with 7 bases lining up with TRBD1. Per the germline V gene, CDR1 is LNHNV and CDR2 is YYDKDF (reference sequence). Unmatched junction bases numbered 6, after V lost 9 bases and J lost 2 bases. The CDR3 sequence is 13 residues long. CDR3: CATRGQINTEAFF. In nucleotides, the CDR3 is TGTGCCACAAGGGGACAGATAAACACTGAAGCTTTCTTT.

CDR3 in amino acids: CARSLVQGGNQPQHF. CDR3 nucleotide sequence: TGTGCCAGAAGCTTGGTCCAGGGGGGTAATCAGCCCCAGCATTTT. The genes are TRBV5-3 and TRBJ1-5; 7 bases line up with TRBD1. TRBV5-3 is designated an ORF whose function remains uncertain. V shed 0 bases, J shed 4 bases, and the junction held 4 bases outside the gene matches. The CDR3 is made up of 15 amino acids.

The CDR3 nucleotides are TGTGCCAGCAGGCGACTAGGCCTGAACACCGGGGAGCTGTTTTTT. Translation gives CASRRLGLNTGELFF. The chain joins TRBV28 to TRBJ2-2; D perhaps matches TRBD2 (6 bases). The CDR3 consists of 15 residues. Germline CDR1 reads MDHEN; CDR2 reads SYDVKM. The ends were cut back, 6 bases at V and 1 base at J, with 12 bases in the middle. Full variable domain (missing parts from reference TRBV28 and TRBJ2-2): DVKVTQSSRYLVKRTGEKVFLECVQDMDHENMFWYRQDPGLGLRLIYFSYDVKMKEKGDIPEGYSVSREKKERFSLILESASTNQTSMYLCASRRLGLNTGELFFGEGSRLTVL.

V is TRBV19 and J is TRBJ2-3; TRBD2 might be the D (6 bases). CDR3 length: 14 amino acids. Germline V gene data show CDR1 as LNHDA and CDR2 as SQIVND (reference sequence). V gave up 7 bases and J gave up 6 bases, with 17 bases separating them. As DNA, the CDR3 is TGTGCCAGTACCCGGGACTGGGGCCGGGATACGCAGTATTTT. This gives the protein CASTRDWGRDTQYF.

The chain is built from TRBV3-1 (or the pseudogene TRBV3-2) and TRBJ2-5; D remains ambiguous. V gave up 3 bases and J gave up 2 bases, with 7 bases separating them. The length of the CDR3 is 13 residues. Germline CDR1 is LGHDT and CDR2 is YNNKEL (reference sequence). This CDR3 is CASSQYGQETQYF. The CDR3 nucleotides are TGTGCCAGCAGCCAGTACGGGCAAGAGACCCAGTACTTC.

This chain joins TRBV11-2 and TRBJ1-2, with 7 bases that match TRBD1. The J segment lost 7 bases and the V segment lost 4 bases, leaving 6 bases of the junction unmatched. CDR1 SGHAT and CDR2 FQNNGV come from the germline V gene. CDR3 length equals 13 residues. CDR3 residues: CASSSNRGSGYTF. In nucleotides, the CDR3 is TGTGCCAGCAGCTCTAACAGGGGTTCTGGCTACACCTTC.

The chain combines TRBV3-1 (or the pseudogene TRBV3-2) with TRBJ1-2; TRBD1 might be the D (6 bases). Trimming removed 3 bases at V and 5 bases at J, with 10 bases between. This CDR3 comprises 13 residues. Germline V gene lookup returns CDR1 LGHDT and CDR2 YNNKEL (reference sequence). The chain's CDR3 is CASSQDSVYGYTF. The CDR3 bases are TGTGCCAGCAGCCAGGACAGTGTTTATGGCTACACCTTC.

The rearrangement links TRBV5-1 to TRBJ2-7, with 8 positions matching TRBD1. J lost 5 bases, V lost 0 bases, and 4 bases had no gene match. Germline V gives CDR1 SGHRS, CDR2 YFSETQ. The CDR3 totals 14 residues. Written as DNA, the CDR3 is TGCGCCAGCAGCTTGGGGACAGGGTTAAACGAGCAGTACGTC. Translating it yields CASSLGTGLNEQYV.

As DNA, the CDR3 is TGTGCCAGCAGCTTGGTCGGGTGGGAGCAGGGGGCGACTCCCAATGAGCAGTTCTTC. This sequence encodes CASSLVGWEQGATPNEQFF. The chain carries TRBV5-6 and TRBJ2-1; 8 nucleotides line up with TRBD1. Trimming took 0 bases from V and 6 from J; bases not matched to a gene: 17. The CDR3 spans 19 residues. CDR1 SGHDT and CDR2 YYEEEE come from the germline V gene. Full variable domain (remainder filled in from reference TRBV5-6 and TRBJ2-1): DAGVTQSPTHLIKTRGQQVTLRCSPKSGHDTVSWYQQALGQGPQFIFQYYEEEERQRGNFPDRFSGHQFPNYSSELNVNALLLGDSALYLCASSLVGWEQGATPNEQFFGPGTRLTVL.

The chain uses TRBV15 and TRBJ1-5; 7 bases map to TRBD1. CDR1 LNHNV and CDR2 YYDKDF come from the germline V gene (reference sequence). The CDR3 has 16 residues. V gave up 1 base and J gave up 4 bases; unmatched junction bases: 7. CDR3 in DNA: TGTGCCACCAGCAGAGTAGGGGGCAGTCCAAATCAGCCCCAGCATTTT. This sequence encodes CATSRVGGSPNQPQHF.

V gene TRBV4-1 combines with J gene TRBJ1-5, with 7 bases matching TRBD1. Germline V gene lookup returns CDR1 MGHRA and CDR2 YSYEKL. The CDR3 is 16 amino acids. J gave up 1 base and V 2 bases, and 5 bases lay outside the gene matches. Here the CDR3 DNA reads TGCGCCAGCAGCCAACAGGGGGTGGGGAGCAATCAGCCCCAGCATTTT. The encoded protein is CASSQQGVGSNQPQHF.

The rearrangement joins TRBV11-3 to TRBJ2-5; D perhaps matches TRBD2 (6 bases). Trimming pared 5 bases from V and 4 bases from J, leaving 26 bases between. The CDR3 has 18 amino acids. Germline V gene data show CDR1 as SGHNT and CDR2 as YENEEA. This chain's CDR3 is CASSPPQGGVGQIETQYF. Here the CDR3 DNA reads TGTGCCAGCAGCCCACCTCAGGGCGGGGTTGGTCAAATAGAGACCCAGTACTTC.

The chain couples TRBV7-9 to TRBJ1-2, with 7 bases that match TRBD1. This CDR3 is 13 amino acids long. CDR1 SEHNR and CDR2 FQNEAQ come from the germline V gene (reference sequence). V shed 6 bases, J shed 2 bases, and the junction held 3 bases outside the gene matches. The CDR3 loop is CASSRGQNYGYTF. As DNA, the CDR3 is TGTGCCAGCAGTCGGGGACAGAACTATGGCTACACCTTC.

The chain joins TRBV2 to TRBJ2-3; 12 bases are shared with TRBD2. The CDR3 is made up of 15 amino acids. V shed 3 bases, J shed 3 bases, and the junction held 1 base outside the gene matches. Germline V gene sequence: CDR1 SNHLY, CDR2 FYNNEI. The CDR3: CASSETSGGTDTQYF. The CDR3 DNA reads TGTGCCAGCAGTGAGACTAGCGGGGGAACAGATACGCAGTATTTT.

V and J are TRBV7-4 and TRBJ2-7; 7 bases line up with TRBD1. The germline V gene encodes CDR1 SGHVT and CDR2 SQSDAQ. The CDR3 spans 14 residues. The ends lost 5 bases at V and 6 bases at J; junction bases unmatched: 10. The CDR3 DNA follows: TGTGCCAGCAGCCCCAGCGACAGGGAACCCGAGCAGTACGTC. Residues: CASSPSDREPEQYV.

The genes are TRBV18 and TRBJ2-1; a weak D match, TRBD2 (6 bases). The length of the CDR3 is 16 residues. V lost 2 bases and J lost 0, with 11 bases in between. Germline V lookup: CDR1 KGHSH, CDR2 LQKENI. The CDR3 sequence is CASSPFAGSSYNEQFF. CDR3 bases: TGTGCCAGCTCACCATTTGCGGGGTCCTCCTACAATGAGCAGTTCTTC.

This chain uses TRBV7-9 with TRBJ1-3; TRBD1 might be the D (5 bases). Germline assignment: CDR1 SEHNR and CDR2 FQNEAQ (reference sequence). Trimming took 5 bases from V and 3 from J, leaving 20 bases between them. This CDR3 contains 17 residues. CDR3 residues: CASSVSSGQGIGNTIYF. In DNA, the CDR3 is TGTGCCAGCAGCGTATCGTCAGGACAAGGGATTGGAAACACCATATATTTT.